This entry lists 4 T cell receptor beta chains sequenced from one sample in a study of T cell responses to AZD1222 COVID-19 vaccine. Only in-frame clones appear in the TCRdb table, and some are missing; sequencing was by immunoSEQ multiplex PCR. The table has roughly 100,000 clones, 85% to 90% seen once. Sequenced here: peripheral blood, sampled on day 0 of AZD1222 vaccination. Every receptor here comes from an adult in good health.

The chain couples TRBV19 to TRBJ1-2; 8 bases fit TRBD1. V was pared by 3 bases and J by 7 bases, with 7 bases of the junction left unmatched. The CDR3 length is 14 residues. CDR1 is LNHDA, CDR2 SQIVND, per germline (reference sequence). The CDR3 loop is CASSIGQGIRGYTF. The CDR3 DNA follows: TGTGCCAGTAGTATCGGACAGGGTATACGTGGCTACACCTTC.

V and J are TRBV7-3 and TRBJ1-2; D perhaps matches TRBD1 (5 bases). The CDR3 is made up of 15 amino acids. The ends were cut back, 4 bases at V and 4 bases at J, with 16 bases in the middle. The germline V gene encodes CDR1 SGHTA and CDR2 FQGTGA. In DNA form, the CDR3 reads TGTGCCAGCAGCTCGTACCCGGGACCTCGCTATGGCTACACCTTC. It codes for CASSSYPGPRYGYTF.

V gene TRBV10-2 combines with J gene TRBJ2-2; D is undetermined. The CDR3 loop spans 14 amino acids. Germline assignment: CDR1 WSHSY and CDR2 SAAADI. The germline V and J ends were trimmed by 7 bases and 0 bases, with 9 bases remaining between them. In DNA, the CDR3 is TGCGCCAGCAATGAAGGGTCGAACACCGGGGAGCTGTTTTTT. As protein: CASNEGSNTGELFF.

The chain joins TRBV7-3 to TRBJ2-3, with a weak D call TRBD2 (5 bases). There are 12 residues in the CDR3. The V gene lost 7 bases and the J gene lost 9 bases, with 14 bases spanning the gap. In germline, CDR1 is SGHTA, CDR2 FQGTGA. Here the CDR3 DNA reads TGTGCCAGCAACAACCCCGGGGAGACGCAGTATTTT. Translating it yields CASNNPGETQYF.